This paragraph reports one T cell receptor beta chain. Its specificity is not known. The sample originates from a study of shared clonotypes between healthy human individuals. Evenly divided among several immunoSEQ plates was the genomic DNA of each subset. Each PCR replicate from the sorted subsets contained approximately 0.2 ug DNA, which is around 30,000 T cell genomes. Generated by immunoSEQ multiplex PCR, the TCRdb table keeps only in-frame clones and is missing some. The top ten clones hold approximately 1% of a sample with over a million clones, roughly 95% of them seen once. Germline V gives CDR1 SGHRS, CDR2 YFSETQ. The CDR3 has 19 amino acids. After removal of 1 base from V and 6 bases from J, the junction contained 18 bases not matched to a gene. General study points: At large depth, rarefaction still showed sorted-subset sequencing to be incomplete.

The sequence came from a man aged 25-45 years in good health. The rearrangement links TRBV5-1 to TRBJ2-1; 8 nucleotides agree with TRBD2. The source material was naive CD4+ T cells sorted from blood. Subset indicated: CD45RA+ positively selected. The CDR3 DNA is TGCGCCAGCAGCTTGATCGCCCAGCCGGGAGGGCTTCGTAGCAATGAGCAGTTCTTC. As protein: CASSLIAQPGGLRSNEQFF.